These 21 T cell receptor beta chains were all obtained from the same sample, sequenced in a study of shared T cell receptors in the human thymus. Method: immunoSEQ multiplex PCR; TCRdb's copy keeps in-frame clones and lacks some. The table includes 720,000 or so clones, 80% to 90% detected once. This sample also belongs to another study, concerning human thymus T cells.

The sequenced material came from thymocytes. The source of these receptors is a girl younger than two with a congenital heart defect.

V gene TRBV4-3 combines with J gene TRBJ1-5, with TRBD1 matching over 8 bases. Germline V gives CDR1 LGHNA, CDR2 YSLEER. The CDR3 runs 14 residues. V shed 3 bases, J shed 6 bases, and the junction held 4 bases outside the gene matches. The CDR3 bases are TGCGCCAGCAGCCACAGACAGGGGAGTCAGCCCCAGCATTTT. Its protein is CASSHRQGSQPQHF.

V gene TRBV5-1 combines with J gene TRBJ1-2; possible D gene TRBD1, 5 bases. Trimming cost V 2 bases and J 7 bases, with 9 bases left between them. The CDR3 loop spans 12 amino acids. Germline V lookup: CDR1 SGHRS, CDR2 YFSETQ. For the CDR3, the DNA is TGCGCCAGCAGCTTACACAGGTCTGGCTACACCTTC. It encodes CASSLHRSGYTF. Drawing the rest from reference TRBV5-1 and TRBJ1-2, the complete variable domain is KAGVTQTPRYLIKTRGQQVTLSCSPISGHRSVSWYQQTPGQGLQFLFEYFSETQRNKGNFPGRFSGRQFSNSRSEMNVSTLELGDSALYLCASSLHRSGYTFGSGTRLTVV.

The chain carries TRBV18 and TRBJ2-7, with 9 bases lining up with TRBD1. This CDR3 is built from 15 residues. With 3 bases clipped from V and 4 bases from J, the junction kept 7 bases outside the gene matches. From germline, CDR1 is KGHSH and CDR2 LQKENI. CDR3 sequence reads: CASSPRDRVGYEQYF. In DNA, the CDR3 is TGTGCCAGCTCACCCCGGGACAGGGTAGGGTACGAGCAGTACTTC.

V gene TRBV7-9 combines with J gene TRBJ1-1, with a weak D call TRBD1 (6 bases). Trimming left V 5 bases short and J 1 base short, with 14 bases between. The germline gives CDR1 SEHNR, CDR2 FQNEAQ (reference sequence). This CDR3 contains 15 residues. Here the CDR3 reads CASSASGTPNTEAFF. CDR3 DNA: TGTGCCAGCAGCGCGTCCGGGACACCGAACACTGAAGCTTTCTTT.

This sequence joins TRBV6-6 and TRBJ1-2; D may be TRBD1 (5 bases). The CDR3 contains 15 residues. Germline V gene sequence: CDR1 MNHNY, CDR2 SVGAGI (reference sequence). The ends were cut back, 5 bases at V and 5 bases at J, with 18 bases in the middle. DNA for the CDR3: TGTGCCAGCAGTCCTAAAAAGGGACTGTTTTATGGCTACACCTTC. Translating it yields CASSPKKGLFYGYTF.

This rearrangement joins TRBV5-8 to TRBJ1-5, with D uncertain. In germline, CDR1 is SGHTS, CDR2 YDEGEE. The CDR3 loop spans 15 amino acids. With 4 bases removed from V and 2 bases from J, the gap between germline ends came to 13 bases. For the CDR3, the DNA is TGTGCCAGCAGCCCGCCCGAGGTAGGCAATCAGCCCCAGCATTTT. Translated: CASSPPEVGNQPQHF.

The CDR3 loop reads CASSERGQNTEAFF. The CDR3 coding sequence is TGTGCCAGCAGTGAGAGAGGACAGAACACTGAAGCTTTCTTT. J is TRBJ1-1 and V is TRBV6-5; tentative D call: TRBD1 (5 bases). Germline CDR1 and CDR2: MNHEY and SVGAGI. The length of the CDR3 is 14 residues. Trimming shortened V by 5 bases and J by 1 base, and 11 bases separated the two germline ends.

The rearrangement uses TRBV4-1 and TRBJ1-2, with a possible D match to TRBD1 (5 bases). The CDR3 is made up of 16 amino acids. Germline CDR1 MGHRA, CDR2 YSYEKL. V was shortened by 0 bases and J by 10 bases, with 21 bases between the two germline ends. The CDR3 DNA sequence: TGCGCCAGCAGCCAAGAAATGGGCGGCAGGGAGGAAGTCTACACCTTC. Its protein is CASSQEMGGREEVYTF.

This clone was picked up one time. This rearrangement joins TRBV11-2 to TRBJ2-5; 9 nucleotides agree with TRBD2. There are 15 residues in the CDR3. Germline assignment: CDR1 SGHAT and CDR2 FQNNGV. V gave up 5 bases and J gave up 5 bases; unmatched junction bases: 9. CDR3 residues: CASSRNGLAFETQYF. In DNA form, the CDR3 reads TGTGCCAGCAGCCGTAACGGACTAGCGTTTGAGACCCAGTACTTC. The full variable domain, completed using reference TRBV11-2 and TRBJ2-5, is EAGVAQSPRYKIIEKRQSVAFWCNPISGHATLYWYQQILGQGPKLLIQFQNNGVVDDSQLPKDRFSAERLKGVDSTLKIQPAKLEDSAVYLCASSRNGLAFETQYFGPGTRLLVL.

This chain joins TRBV7-9 and TRBJ2-5; 7 nucleotides align to TRBD1. The CDR3 length is 16 residues. Losses at the gene ends were 4 bases for V and 7 bases for J; bases not matched to a gene: 15. The germline CDR1 and CDR2 sequences are SEHNR and FQNEAQ (reference sequence). CDR3 loop: CASSSVGTERCGTQYF. The CDR3 DNA reads TGTGCCAGCAGCTCGGTTGGGACAGAAAGGTGTGGGACCCAGTACTTC.

V gene TRBV30 combines with J gene TRBJ1-2; tentatively, D is TRBD1 (5 bases). This CDR3 region has 12 residues. V dropped 8 bases and J dropped 4 bases, with 14 bases sitting between them. CDR1 and CDR2 from the germline V gene are GTSNPN and SVGIG (reference sequence). The CDR3 protein is CAGLQGGYGYTF. The CDR3 DNA reads TGTGCCGGCCTCCAGGGCGGCTATGGCTACACCTTC.

V is TRBV28 and J is TRBJ1-1; 9 nucleotides line up with TRBD1. The CDR3 runs to 16 residues. CDR1 is MDHEN and CDR2 is SYDVKM in the germline V gene. V lost 6 bases and J lost 0; bases outside the gene matches: 8. The CDR3 coding sequence is TGTGCCAGCAGATCGACAGGGGGAATAATGAACACTGAAGCTTTCTTT. As protein: CASRSTGGIMNTEAFF.

This clone was found once. CDR3 residues: CASSSQGAIENETQYF. The CDR3 nucleotides are TGTGCCAGCAGTTCCCAGGGGGCAATCGAAAATGAGACCCAGTACTTC. The chain combines TRBV28 with TRBJ2-5; 8 bases map to TRBD1. V lost 4 bases and J lost 5; bases outside the gene matches: 12. The CDR3 spans 16 residues. Germline V CDR1 and CDR2: MDHEN, SYDVKM.

The chain links TRBV27 to TRBJ1-5; 10 bases line up with TRBD1. J gave up 7 bases and V 6 bases, and 12 bases lay outside the gene matches. Germline V CDR1 and CDR2: MNHEY, SMNVEV (reference sequence). This CDR3 comprises 16 residues. CDR3 protein: CASSKKRQGAGQPQHF. For the CDR3, the DNA is TGTGCCAGCAGCAAAAAACGACAGGGGGCCGGGCAGCCCCAGCATTTT.

The J gene is TRBJ1-3, the V gene TRBV5-4; 8 bases fit TRBD1. J lost 2 bases, V lost 4 bases, and 5 bases had no gene match. This CDR3 is built from 15 residues. Germline V gives CDR1 SGHNT, CDR2 YYREEE (reference sequence). The CDR3 is CASSPPGGAGNTIYF. CDR3 DNA: TGTGCCAGCAGCCCACCAGGGGGCGCTGGAAACACCATATATTTT.

The chain joins TRBV5-6 to TRBJ2-1; 7 positions match TRBD2. The CDR3 contains 19 residues. With 2 bases clipped from V and 0 bases from J, the junction kept 14 bases outside the gene matches. Germline V gives CDR1 SGHDT, CDR2 YYEEEE. CDR3 in amino acids: CASSFGTKLATYSYNEQFF. DNA of the CDR3: TGTGCCAGCAGCTTTGGGACCAAACTAGCGACTTACTCCTACAATGAGCAGTTCTTC. Complete variable domain (other parts from reference TRBV5-6 and TRBJ2-1): DAGVTQSPTHLIKTRGQQVTLRCSPKSGHDTVSWYQQALGQGPQFIFQYYEEEERQRGNFPDRFSGHQFPNYSSELNVNALLLGDSALYLCASSFGTKLATYSYNEQFFGPGTRLTVL.

The V gene is TRBV6-4, the J gene TRBJ1-2, with a possible D match to TRBD1 (5 bases). The germline V and J ends were trimmed by 0 bases and 4 bases, with 18 bases remaining between them. The CDR3 covers 17 residues. Germline V gene lookup returns CDR1 MRHNA and CDR2 SNTAGT. For the CDR3, the DNA is TGTGCCAGCAGTGACTCAGGGGCAAGAACCGACCCCTATGGCTACACCTTC. Translating it yields CASSDSGARTDPYGYTF.

CDR3 DNA: TGTGCCAGCAGCGTTGAAGACAGCTTGAACACTGAAGCTTTCTTT. It codes for CASSVEDSLNTEAFF. V is TRBV11-2 and J is TRBJ1-1; D perhaps matches TRBD1 (5 bases). The ends were cut back, 5 bases at V and 0 bases at J, with 13 bases in the middle. CDR3 length equals 15 residues. The germline V gene encodes CDR1 SGHAT and CDR2 FQNNGV.

V and J are TRBV27 and TRBJ2-7; tentatively, D is TRBD2 (5 bases). Germline CDR1 is MNHEY and CDR2 is SMNVEV (reference sequence). With 1 base removed from V and 2 bases from J, the gap between germline ends came to 15 bases. This CDR3 comprises 16 residues. CDR3 nucleotide sequence: TGTGCCAGCAGTTTATACGGCAGGAGGAGGACCTACGAGCAGTACTTC. Translated, it gives CASSLYGRRRTYEQYF.

This chain joins TRBV27 and TRBJ2-1; the match to TRBD1 covers 12 bases. The length of the CDR3 is 19 residues. Germline values: CDR1 MNHEY, CDR2 SMNVEV (reference sequence). Unmatched junction bases numbered 17, after V lost 5 bases and J lost 6 bases. For the CDR3, the DNA is TGTGCCAGCAGTCCCGGGGACCAGGGACAGGGGGCGTCGGTCAATGAGCAGTTCTTC. Protein product: CASSPGDQGQGASVNEQFF.

The chain carries TRBV5-4 and TRBJ2-1; D not certain. There are 14 residues in the CDR3. V was trimmed by 0 bases and J by 4 bases, leaving 8 bases between them. Germline V gives CDR1 SGHNT, CDR2 YYREEE (reference sequence). In DNA, the CDR3 is TGTGCCAGCAGCTTGGCCGAGGAATACAATGAGCAGTTCTTC. This gives the protein CASSLAEEYNEQFF.